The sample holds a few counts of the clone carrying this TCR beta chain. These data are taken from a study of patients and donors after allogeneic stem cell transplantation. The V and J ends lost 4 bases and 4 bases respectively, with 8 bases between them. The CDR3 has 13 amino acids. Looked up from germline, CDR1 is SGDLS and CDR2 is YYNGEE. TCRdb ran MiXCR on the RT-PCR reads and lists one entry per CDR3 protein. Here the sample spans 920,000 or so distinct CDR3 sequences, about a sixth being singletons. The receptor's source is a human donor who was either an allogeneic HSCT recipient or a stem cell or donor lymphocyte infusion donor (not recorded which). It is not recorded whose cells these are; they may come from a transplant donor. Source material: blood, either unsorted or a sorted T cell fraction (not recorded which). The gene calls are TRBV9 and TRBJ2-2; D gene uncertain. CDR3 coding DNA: TGTGCCAGCAGCCAAAGTGGCACCGGGGAGCTGTTTTTT. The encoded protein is CASSQSGTGELFF.